These T cell receptor beta chains were read from a single sample in a study of long-term antiretroviral therapy in people with HIV. Produced via immunoSEQ multiplex PCR; TCRdb's table is partial and in-frame only. In the table there are approximately 31,000 clones, about three quarters of which are singletons. The material sequenced was unsorted PBMCs, taken 3.1 years after starting antiretroviral therapy. These receptors came from a woman aged 45-65 years with HIV. The CDR3 runs from the conserved cysteine through the conserved F or W. The D gene is left open where the match is weak. Clone size is not always given. Where it is, it says once, few, many or a class for expanded clones.

CDR3	DNA	D	V	J	size
CASSLWTGFSGNTIYF	TGTGCCAGCAGCCTCTGGACGGGATTCTCTGGAAACACCATATATTTT	NA	TRBV5-5	TRBJ1-3	NA
CASSLGADVSGNTIYF	TGTGCCAGCTCCTTGGGCGCGGATGTATCTGGAAACACCATATATTTT	NA	TRBV18	TRBJ1-3	NA
CASSWDPGEALKNIQYF	TGTGCCAGCAGCTGGGACCCAGGGGAAGCCCTCAAAAACATTCAGTACTTC	NA	TRBV5-5	TRBJ2-4	once
CASSQPSGGAWEQYF	TGTGCCAGCAGCCAACCGAGCGGGGGGGCGTGGGAGCAGTACTTC	TRBD2	TRBV7-8	TRBJ2-7	NA
CASRFGTENSPLHF	TGTGCCAGCAGATTTGGGACGGAGAATTCACCCCTCCACTTT	NA	TRBV7-9	TRBJ1-6	NA
CASSFGGTLNTGELFF	TGCGCCAGCAGTTTCGGTGGGACCTTAAACACCGGGGAGCTGTTTTTT	NA	TRBV5-1	TRBJ2-2	NA
CASSLGLPGELFF	TGTGCCAGCAGCTTAGGACTCCCCGGGGAGCTGTTTTTT	NA	TRBV7-3	TRBJ2-2	NA
CASSQGHTIYF	TGTGCCAGCAGCCAAGGACACACCATATATTTT	NA	TRBV14	TRBJ1-3	NA
CASSIGGGGNQPQHF	TGTGCCAGTAGTATAGGAGGTGGGGGCAATCAGCCCCAGCATTTT	NA	TRBV19	TRBJ1-5	once
CASSLDVPGPTGELFF	TGCGCCAGCAGCTTGGATGTGCCGGGCCCCACCGGGGAGCTGTTTTTT	NA	TRBV5-1	TRBJ2-2	NA
CASSSTNTGGEGYTF	TGTGCCAGCAGTTCTACGAATACAGGGGGCGAGGGCTACACCTTC	TRBD1	TRBV2	TRBJ1-2	NA
CASSHRDSPPGYTF	TGTGCCAGCAGCCACAGGGACAGCCCACCAGGCTACACCTTC	TRBD1	TRBV28	TRBJ1-2	NA
CASSLGTSPDTQYF	TGTGCCAGCAGCTTAGGTACGAGCCCAGATACGCAGTATTTT	NA	TRBV7-3	TRBJ2-3	NA
CASSEALTGDIHQHF	TGTGCCAGCAGTGAAGCGCTAACCGGGGACATTCACCAGCATTTT	NA	TRBV6-1	TRBJ1-5	NA
CASSDRSWQQHTIYF	TGTGCCAGCAGTGACCGATCGTGGCAACAACATACCATATATTTT	NA	TRBV2	TRBJ1-3	few
CASREEMGNTEAFF	TGTGCCAGCAGGGAGGAGATGGGTAATACTGAAGCTTTCTTT	NA	TRBV6-5	TRBJ1-1	NA
CASRDLAGGQETQYF	TGTGCCAGCAGGGACCTAGCGGGGGGCCAAGAGACCCAGTACTTC	TRBD2	TRBV6-6	TRBJ2-5	NA
CASSNQSSRPEAFF	TGTGCCAGCAGCAATCAATCCTCCCGACCTGAAGCTTTCTTT	NA	TRBV21-1	TRBJ1-1	NA
CASSEKGKGADTQYF	TGTGCCAGCAGTGAGAAGGGGAAGGGGGCAGATACGCAGTATTTT	NA	TRBV2	TRBJ2-3	NA
CASSESRGTYEQYF	TGTGCCAGCAGTGAATCTCGAGGGACCTACGAGCAGTACTTC	NA	TRBV6-1	TRBJ2-7	NA
CASSPGQANTEAFF	TGTGCCAGCAGCCCGGGACAGGCGAACACTGAAGCTTTCTTT	TRBD1	TRBV28	TRBJ1-1	few
CASSLAGALYNEQFF	TGCGCCAGCAGCTTGGCAGGGGCTCTCTACAATGAGCAGTTCTTC	NA	TRBV5-1	TRBJ2-1	few
CASSSLTGGVTGNTIYF	TGTGCCAGCAGCTCACTGACAGGGGGCGTGACTGGAAACACCATATATTTT	TRBD1	TRBV7-9	TRBJ1-3	NA
CASSLPPNTEAFF	TGCGCCAGCAGCTTGCCACCTAACACTGAAGCTTTCTTT	NA	TRBV5-1	TRBJ1-1	NA
CSVERTDEETQYF	TGCAGCGTCGAACGGACTGATGAAGAGACCCAGTACTTC	NA	TRBV29-1	TRBJ2-5	NA